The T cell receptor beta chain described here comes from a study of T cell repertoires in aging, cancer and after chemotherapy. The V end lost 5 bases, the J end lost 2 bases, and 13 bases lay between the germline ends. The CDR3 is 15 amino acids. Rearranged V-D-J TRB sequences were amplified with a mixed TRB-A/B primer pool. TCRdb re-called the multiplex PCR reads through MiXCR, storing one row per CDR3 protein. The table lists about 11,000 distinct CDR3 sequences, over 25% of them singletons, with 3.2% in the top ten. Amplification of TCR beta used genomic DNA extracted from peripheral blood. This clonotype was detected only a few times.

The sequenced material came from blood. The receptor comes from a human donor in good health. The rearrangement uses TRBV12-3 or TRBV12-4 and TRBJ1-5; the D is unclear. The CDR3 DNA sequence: TGTGCCAGCAGTCCCGGAGGTCTACGCAATCAGCCCCAGCATTTT. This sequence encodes CASSPGGLRNQPQHF.